This TCR beta chain was observed in a study of T cell repertoires in cytomegalovirus infection (dated by TCRdb to the late 2010s). Notes on the research overall: Peptide stimulations targeted recently identified HLA-C-restricted CMV epitopes, whose presentation resists viral immunomodulation, together with well-studied HLA-B-restricted epitopes. Donor HLA type was relevant to the analysis, because carriage of CMV infection together with the matching HLA type was indicated by public TCR beta signatures. Overall results and qualifications from the work: Carriers of CMV infection plus the relevant HLA type were discriminated by the cumulative frequency of public TCR beta family members in the study cohort and in an independent roughly 340-donor cohort. In the ex vivo response, HLA-C-restricted CMV-specific TCR beta clonotypes were dominant, and in two of eight donors the single most frequent clonotype came from this HLA-C-restricted group.

Sequencing relied on an Illumina HiSeq 1500. Starting from the raw public reads, TCRdb applied fastp trimming at Q25, assembled clones with MiXCR and retained in-frame beta chains. Rows matching on CDR3 protein sequence are summarized as one entry with the most common DNA and genes. A total of some 800,000 distinct CDR3 sequences appear in this sample, 25% to 35% of them only once. The top ten clones comprise approximately 14% of the sample. This sample's treatment or condition label indicates: in vitro stimulation with specific CMV peptide epitopes to enrich CMV-specific T cells. Inclusive of both ends, the CDR3 amounts to 10 amino acids. CDR1 and CDR2 were assigned from the germline V gene as MDHEN and SYDVKM. Concerning this clonotype itself: Its antigen remains unidentified. A read error is likely, as this CDR3 ends without the conserved phenylalanine or tryptophan. No DNA is shown, since the ends of the CDR3 on it are uncertain; the CDR3 is the one TCRdb lists.

The specimen comprised cultured CD8+ T cells from PBMCs, sampled from culture after CMV antigen stimulation. The clonotype comes from a human donor in good health (CMV status not recorded). Some clones in this sample may be carry-over from other donors' samples. This chain joins TRBV28 to TRBJ1-2. The CDR3 loop reads CASSPGPPLR.